This T cell receptor (beta chain) was recorded in a study of blood T cell repertoires in COVID-19. From germline, CDR1 is GTSNPN and CDR2 SVGIG (reference sequence). Trimming left V 1 base short and J 2 bases short, with 8 bases between. This CDR3 has 13 residues. Only in-frame clones appear in the TCRdb table, and some are missing; sequencing was by immunoSEQ multiplex PCR. Here the sample spans over 50,000 clones, about 90% being singletons. The chain recombines TRBV30 with TRBJ2-5; D is possibly TRBD1 (5 bases). This receptor was taken from a human donor in a cohort sampled during active COVID-19. Sequenced input: peripheral blood. This CDR3 reads CAWSGQTQETQYF. CDR3 nucleotides: TGTGCCTGGAGTGGACAGACGCAAGAGACCCAGTACTTC.